These T cell receptor beta chains were read from a single sample in a study of shared clonotypes between healthy human individuals. Sequenced by immunoSEQ multiplex PCR; TCRdb stores in-frame clones only, minus some. Of around 600,000 clones listed, about 96% are singletons. Specimen: naive CD4+ T cells sorted from blood. The receptors originated from a woman under 40 in good health. CDR3s include the opening cysteine and the closing phenylalanine or tryptophan. A D gene is named only where the DNA matches it firmly. Clone size appears in some rows only: once, few, many, or a class for an expanded clone.

TRBJ2-1 NA TRBV5-4 NA TGTGCCAGCAGTCACAGGGACTTTTACAATGAGCAGTTCTTC CASSHRDFYNEQFF
TRBJ2-7 NA TRBV4-1 TRBD1 TGCGCCAGCAGCTACTTTTTGGGGGACAGACCCTACGAGCAGTACTTC CASSYFLGDRPYEQYF
TRBJ2-7 NA TRBV4-2 NA TGTGCCAGCAGCCAAGGGGCAGGGGGACTTAACGAGCAGTACTTC CASSQGAGGLNEQYF
TRBJ1-1 NA TRBV10-3 NA TGTGCCATCAGTGAGTCTGATGGGGTGGTTAACGCTGAAGCTTTCTTT CAISESDGVVNAEAFF
TRBJ2-1 NA TRBV7-9 TRBD2 TGTGCCAGCAGCTCCCTAGCGGGAGCCCACAATGAGCAGTTCTTC CASSSLAGAHNEQFF
TRBJ2-7 NA TRBV28 NA TGTGCCAGCAGTTTAGGGCGGTCCTACGAGCAGTACTTC CASSLGRSYEQYF
TRBJ2-5 NA TRBV28 TRBD2 TGTGCCAGCAGTTTAGCCAGGGCGGGGGAGCAGTACTTC CASSLARAGEQYF
TRBJ2-7 NA TRBV5-1 TRBD2 TGCGCCAGCAGCTTGGATACTAGCGGGACCTACGAGCAGTACTTC CASSLDTSGTYEQYF
TRBJ1-5 NA TRBV6-1 NA TGTGCCAGCAGCGTGGGACATCCTAGCAATCAGCCCCAGCATTTT CASSVGHPSNQPQHF
TRBJ2-7 NA TRBV9 TRBD2 TGTGCCAGCAGCATTACGACTAGCGGGCACGAGCAGTACTTC CASSITTSGHEQYF
TRBJ2-7 once TRBV28 NA TGTGCCAGCAGTCCGGGTCAGACCTACGAGCAGTACTTC CASSPGQTYEQYF
TRBJ1-1 NA TRBV18 NA TGTGCCAGCTCACCCATGGGGCGCGACACTGAAGCTTTCTTT CASSPMGRDTEAFF
TRBJ1-2 NA TRBV6-5 NA TGTGCCAGCAGCCTGGACAGATATGGCTACACCTTC CASSLDRYGYTF
TRBJ2-7 NA TRBV29-1 NA TGCAGCGCGGGTACGGGCTCTAGCTCCTACGAGCAGTACTTC CSAGTGSSSYEQYF
TRBJ1-2 NA TRBV5-6 NA TGTGCCAGCAGCTGGTCAGGGGAAGGCTACACCTTC CASSWSGEGYTF
TRBJ2-2 NA TRBV19 TRBD2 TGTGCCAGTAGTTATAGCGGGAGAGGCACCGGGGAGCTGTTTTTT CASSYSGRGTGELFF
TRBJ1-5 NA TRBV5-5 TRBD1 TGTGCCAGCAGTGAGGACAGGGCAGGTAATCAGCCCCAGCATTTT CASSEDRAGNQPQHF
TRBJ1-1 NA TRBV15 TRBD1 TGTGCCACCAGCAGGGGGACAGGGCAGACAGCTTTCTTT CATSRGTGQTAFF
TRBJ2-7 NA TRBV28 NA TGTGCCAGCAGTCCCCTTTTGGGAGAGGAGCAGTACTTC CASSPLLGEEQYF
TRBJ1-1 NA TRBV18 NA TGTGCCAGCTCACAGTCAGAAAACACTGAAGCTTTCTTT CASSQSENTEAFF
TRBJ1-2 NA TRBV6-5 NA TGTGCCACCAGCCCCCGCAGCCTCTATGGCTACACCTTC CATSPRSLYGYTF
TRBJ2-5 NA TRBV10-3 TRBD2 TGTGCCATCAGTGCCCCCGGGGGGGGGCAGACCCAGTACTTC CAISAPGGGQTQYF
TRBJ2-5 NA TRBV18 NA TGTGCCAGCTCACCTGGAACACAAGAGACCCAGTACTTC CASSPGTQETQYF
TRBJ1-3 NA TRBV19 NA TGTGCCACCCGTCAACAGAGCTCTGGAAACACCATATATTTT CATRQQSSGNTIYF
TRBJ2-1 NA TRBV7-3 TRBD2 TGTGCCAGCAGCTCAATAGCGGGAGGGCCCAATGAGCAGTTCTTC CASSSIAGGPNEQFF
TRBJ2-3 NA TRBV7-2 TRBD2 TGTGCCAGCAGTCCAAGCGGGAGGAGCACAGATACGCAGTATTTT CASSPSGRSTDTQYF
TRBJ2-1 NA TRBV7-9 TRBD2 TGTGCCAGCAGCTTAGATACGACTAGCGGAAATGAGCAGTTCTTC CASSLDTTSGNEQFF
TRBJ1-3 NA TRBV6-1 NA TGTGCCAGCAGTCCCCGTCGGACTGGAAACACCATATATTTT CASSPRRTGNTIYF
TRBJ2-1 NA TRBV7-6 TRBD2 TGTGCCAGCAGCTCGACTGGGTTAGCGGGAGGGTACAATGAGCAGTTCTTC CASSSTGLAGGYNEQFF
TRBJ1-1 NA TRBV6-5 NA TGTGCCAGCAGCACGGCGGGTGAAGCTTTCTTT CASSTAGEAFF
TRBJ2-5 NA TRBV5-5 NA TGTGCCAGCAGTTACTCCCAAGAGACCCAGTACTTC CASSYSQETQYF
TRBJ1-4 NA TRBV5-1 NA TGCGCCAGCAGTTTAACAGCAACTAATGAAAAACTGTTTTTT CASSLTATNEKLFF
TRBJ1-2 NA TRBV6-5 TRBD1 TGTGCCAGCAGCAAGACAGGGGCCACGCACTATGGCTACACCTTC CASSKTGATHYGYTF
TRBJ1-5 NA TRBV18 NA TGTGCCAGCTCACTTGCGGGGGGTAATCAGCCCCAGCATTTT CASSLAGGNQPQHF
TRBJ2-2 NA TRBV7-3 NA TGTGCCAGCAGCCCGCCGGGAACCCAGGGCACCGGGGAGCTGTTTTTT CASSPPGTQGTGELFF
TRBJ2-7 NA TRBV28 NA TGTGCCAGCATACCCGGGAGCTTAAGTTACGAGCAGTACTTC CASIPGSLSYEQYF
TRBJ1-1 NA TRBV28 TRBD1 TGTGCCAGCAGGGAACAGGGGGCGAACACTGAAGCTTTCTTT CASREQGANTEAFF
TRBJ2-1 NA TRBV18 TRBD2 TGTGCCAGCTCATCTCCGAGACTAGCGGGAATTCGCAATGAGCAGTTCTTC CASSSPRLAGIRNEQFF
TRBJ2-5 NA TRBV5-8 TRBD2 TGTGCCAGCAGCTCGGGACTACAAGAGACCCAGTACTTC CASSSGLQETQYF
TRBJ2-1 NA TRBV7-6 NA TGTGCCAGCAGCTTATACCTAGTTCCGAACAATGAGCAGTTCTTC CASSLYLVPNNEQFF
TRBJ2-5 NA TRBV10-3 TRBD2 TGTGCCATCAGTGGACTAGCGGGGCAAGAGACCCAGTACTTC CAISGLAGQETQYF
TRBJ2-5 NA TRBV5-1 TRBD1 TGCGCCAGCAGCACGGGGGACAGGGGTCAAGAGACCCAGTACTTC CASSTGDRGQETQYF
TRBJ1-1 once TRBV28 NA TGTGCCAGCAGTATAGGGACGGATATTGAAGCTTTCTTT CASSIGTDIEAFF
TRBJ2-1 NA TRBV5-1 TRBD2 TGCGCCAGCCTCAGACTAGCGGGAGGGCCCGGTGAGCAGTTCTTC CASLRLAGGPGEQFF